Below are 27 T cell receptor beta chains sequenced from a single sample in a study of T cell changes during pregnancy in multiple sclerosis. The protocol was immunoSEQ multiplex PCR, while the TCRdb copy is restricted to in-frame clones and leaves out a portion. The sample includes tens of thousands of clones, more than 75% of them seen just once. The material was peripheral blood, obtained in the third trimester of pregnancy. All receptors come from a female donor in good health, enrolled as a control in a pregnancy study.

The V call is TRBV2, the J call TRBJ2-1; D might be TRBD2 (5 bases). With 6 bases removed from V and 6 bases from J, the gap between germline ends came to 18 bases. Germline assignment: CDR1 SNHLY and CDR2 FYNNEI. The CDR3 runs to 15 residues. The CDR3 reads CASSLNDLASNEQFF. The DNA of the CDR3 is TGTGCCAGCAGCCTCAACGACCTAGCCTCCAATGAGCAGTTCTTC.

The rearrangement uses TRBV18 and TRBJ2-2; D is possibly TRBD1 (6 bases). Trimming cost V 4 bases and J 0 bases, with 12 bases left between them. Germline V gene lookup returns CDR1 KGHSH and CDR2 LQKENI. CDR3 length: 16 residues. CDR3 residues: CASSQGTRANTGELFF. The DNA for the CDR3 is TGTGCCAGCTCACAAGGGACACGAGCGAACACCGGGGAGCTGTTTTTT.

V is TRBV11-2 and J is TRBJ2-7; 10 bases match TRBD2. J lost 0 bases, V lost 0 bases, and 5 bases had no gene match. From germline, CDR1 is SGHAT and CDR2 FQNNGV. There are 17 residues in the CDR3. CDR3 nucleotide sequence: TGTGCCAGCAGCTTAGATCTACTAGCGGGGAGCTCCTACGAGCAGTACTTC. It codes for CASSLDLLAGSSYEQYF.

The chain carries TRBV7-7 and TRBJ2-5, with 8 bases that match TRBD1. CDR3 length: 14 residues. V lost 5 bases and J lost 5; bases outside the gene matches: 7. Germline V CDR1 and CDR2: SSHAT, FNYEAQ (reference sequence). CDR3 in amino acids: CASSPRGRQETQYF. Here the CDR3 DNA reads TGTGCCAGCAGCCCCAGGGGGCGGCAGGAGACCCAGTACTTC.

This rearrangement joins TRBV11-2 to TRBJ1-6; D call uncertain. Germline V CDR1 and CDR2: SGHAT, FQNNGV. V lost 0 bases and J 7 bases, leaving 22 bases between the germline ends. The CDR3 consists of 19 residues. This chain's CDR3 is CASSLDDRRSGVGNSPLHF. In DNA, the CDR3 is TGTGCCAGCAGCTTAGATGATCGGCGCAGCGGAGTAGGGAATTCACCCCTCCACTTT. Looking up the rest from reference TRBV11-2 and TRBJ1-6 gives the full variable domain: EAGVAQSPRYKIIEKRQSVAFWCNPISGHATLYWYQQILGQGPKLLIQFQNNGVVDDSQLPKDRFSAERLKGVDSTLKIQPAKLEDSAVYLCASSLDDRRSGVGNSPLHFGNGTRLTVT.

Turning to this clone: Other DNA variants within this sample encode the same CDR3. V is TRBV19 and J is TRBJ2-7; 7 positions agree with TRBD1. CDR3 length: 14 amino acids. Germline loops: CDR1 LNHDA, CDR2 SQIVND (reference sequence). V lost 3 bases to trimming and J lost 3 bases; unmatched junction nucleotides: 5. CDR3 DNA: TGTGCCAGTAGTATCGGCAGGGGGAACTACGAGCAGTACTTC. It translates to CASSIGRGNYEQYF.

The chain couples TRBV28 to TRBJ1-2; 9 bases match TRBD1. The CDR3 length is 14 residues. Per germline, CDR1 MDHEN and CDR2 SYDVKM. J lost 7 bases, V lost 3 bases, and 6 bases had no gene match. The CDR3, as DNA: TGTGCCAGCAGTTTGACAGGGGGAGGGGGTGGCTACACCTTC. Translated, it gives CASSLTGGGGGYTF.

V usage is TRBV29-1 and J usage is TRBJ2-3; the match to TRBD1 covers 7 bases. The CDR3 spans 13 residues. The J segment lost 4 bases and the V segment lost 3 bases, leaving 4 bases of the junction unmatched. Germline CDR1 SQVTM, CDR2 ANQGSEA. The CDR3 nucleotides are TGCAGCGTTGACGGACAGGTCCCAGATACGCAGTATTTT. Translation: CSVDGQVPDTQYF.

The chain couples TRBV15 to TRBJ1-4, with a weak D call TRBD1 (5 bases). Trimming shortened V by 1 base and J by 6 bases, and 15 bases separated the two germline ends. There are 16 residues in the CDR3. The germline CDR1 and CDR2 sequences are LNHNV and YYDKDF (reference sequence). CDR3 sequence (DNA): TGTGCCACCAGCAGAGCGATTGGGAAAGGGGATGAAAAACTGTTTTTT. Protein: CATSRAIGKGDEKLFF.

The chain is built from TRBV12-2 and TRBJ2-7; whether TRBD1, the table's D call, matches the DNA was not checked. TRBV12-2 is designated a pseudogene. The length of the CDR3 is 15 residues. In DNA form, the CDR3 reads TGTGCAAGTCGCCCAATACTTGGACAGTTGGACGAGCAGTACTTC. Amino acid sequence: CASRPILGQLDEQYF.

The chain employs TRBV9 and TRBJ1-2; 9 bases map to TRBD1. This CDR3 has 14 amino acids. CDR1 and CDR2 (germline): SGDLS, YYNGEE. V was clipped by 6 bases and J by 5 bases; unmatched bases: 8. CDR3 nucleotides: TGTGCCAGCACCCCCAGGGACAGGGTATATGGCTACACCTTC. Translated, it gives CASTPRDRVYGYTF.

J is TRBJ2-7 and V is TRBV27, with unresolved D. The CDR3 is made up of 12 amino acids. V was clipped by 4 bases and J by 4 bases, with 8 bases between them. Germline V gene sequence: CDR1 MNHEY, CDR2 SMNVEV (reference sequence). The chain's CDR3 is CASSYSGYEQYF. The CDR3 region has the DNA TGTGCCAGCAGTTATTCGGGTTACGAGCAGTACTTC.

The V call is TRBV13, the J call TRBJ1-1; tentative D call: TRBD1 (5 bases). V lost 5 bases, J lost 5 bases, and 15 bases lay in between. The germline gives CDR1 PRHDT, CDR2 FYEKMQ (reference sequence). The CDR3 extends over 14 amino acids. CDR3 nucleotide sequence: TGTGCCAGCAGCATCAGGGTTTTGGGGACTGAAGCTTTCTTT. This encodes CASSIRVLGTEAFF.

The chain carries TRBV6-5 and TRBJ1-1; D is ambiguous. Germline V gene data show CDR1 as MNHEY and CDR2 as SVGAGI. The germline V and J ends were trimmed by 2 bases and 0 bases, with 7 bases remaining between them. The CDR3 loop spans 14 amino acids. The CDR3 sequence is CASSYGEMNTEAFF. DNA for the CDR3: TGTGCCAGCAGTTACGGGGAGATGAACACTGAAGCTTTCTTT.

Comment on this clone: The sample carries other DNA sequences with the same CDR3. The chain links TRBV6-4 to TRBJ2-1; weak D call: TRBD2 (6 bases). V lost 0 bases to trimming and J lost 0 bases, with 6 bases between them. Germline loops: CDR1 MRHNA, CDR2 SNTAGT. The CDR3 length is 15 residues. This CDR3 is CASSDSAGSYNEQFF. The DNA for the CDR3 is TGTGCCAGCAGTGACTCAGCGGGCTCCTACAATGAGCAGTTCTTC.

This clone was seen only a few times. The rearrangement uses TRBV6-4 and TRBJ2-1; 9 nucleotides agree with TRBD2. Looked up from germline, CDR1 is MRHNA and CDR2 is SNTAGT. This CDR3 region has 16 residues. Losses at the gene ends were 0 bases for V and 2 bases for J; bases not matched to a gene: 2. The CDR3 region has the DNA TGTGCCAGCAGTGACTCTGGCGGGGGGGCCTACAATGAGCAGTTCTTC. It encodes CASSDSGGGAYNEQFF.

The chain links TRBV5-1 to TRBJ2-7; possibly TRBD2 for D (6 bases). V was trimmed by 1 base and J by 3 bases, leaving 14 bases between them. CDR3 size: 15 residues. From germline, CDR1 is SGHRS and CDR2 YFSETQ. CDR3 nucleotides: TGCGCCAGCAGCTTGATCGTCGGAGGGTTCTACGAGCAGTACTTC. The encoded protein is CASSLIVGGFYEQYF.

The CDR3 sequence is CASSPAGVGWLTGGSSSSYEQYF. The CDR3, as DNA: TGTGCCAGCTCCCCCGCCGGGGTAGGGTGGCTGACAGGGGGCAGTTCCAGCTCCTACGAGCAGTACTTC. The chain uses TRBV27 and TRBJ2-7; 10 nucleotides match TRBD1. Per the germline V gene, CDR1 is MNHEY and CDR2 is SMNVEV (reference sequence). V lost 8 bases and J lost 0; bases outside the gene matches: 31. The CDR3 length is 23 residues.

The chain couples TRBV4-1 to TRBJ2-5; 12 nucleotides match TRBD2. This CDR3 spans 17 amino acids. Germline trimming cut 4 bases from V and 1 base from J; bases unmatched to any gene: 7. CDR1 is MGHRA and CDR2 is YSYEKL in the germline V gene. The DNA of the CDR3 is TGCGCCAGCAGCCGCAACCCGACTAGCGGGAGCCAAGAGACCCAGTACTTC. It encodes CASSRNPTSGSQETQYF.

The V gene is TRBV5-1, the J gene TRBJ2-3; TRBD2 matches 7 bases. CDR1 and CDR2 from the germline V gene are SGHRS and YFSETQ. This CDR3 comprises 15 residues. Germline trimming cut 0 bases from V and 6 bases from J; bases unmatched to any gene: 7. CDR3 in DNA: TGCGCCAGCAGCTTGGAGAGACTAGCCGGGGATACGCAGTATTTT. Protein: CASSLERLAGDTQYF.

The gene calls are TRBV30 and TRBJ2-1; no definite D call. Trimming removed 3 bases at V and 9 bases at J, with 12 bases between. This CDR3 spans 12 amino acids. Germline CDR1 and CDR2: GTSNPN and SVGIG (reference sequence). The CDR3 region has the DNA TGTGCCTGGAGCCCTACTGCTGCTGAGCAGTTCTTC. As protein: CAWSPTAAEQFF.

The J gene is TRBJ2-1, the V gene TRBV13; D remains unclear. CDR1 and CDR2 from the germline V gene are PRHDT and FYEKMQ (reference sequence). The V end lost 3 bases, the J end lost 6 bases, and 12 bases lay between the germline ends. The CDR3 is 14 residues long. The chain's CDR3 is CASSFPKRSNEQFF. CDR3 DNA: TGTGCCAGCAGCTTCCCAAAGAGATCCAATGAGCAGTTCTTC.

The J gene is TRBJ1-5, the V gene TRBV6-1, with TRBD1 as a possible D gene (6 bases). Trimming took 4 bases from V and 2 from J, leaving 24 bases between them. The CDR3 spans 19 residues. CDR1 is MNHNS, CDR2 SASEGT, per germline. CDR3 region: CASSAHATRTETGNQPQHF. DNA for the CDR3: TGTGCCAGCAGTGCTCACGCTACCAGGACAGAGACGGGCAATCAGCCCCAGCATTTT.

The V and J genes are TRBV29-1 and TRBJ1-2; maybe TRBD1 (5 bases). The length of the CDR3 is 14 residues. The ends were cut back, 4 bases at V and 5 bases at J, with 17 bases in the middle. The germline V gene encodes CDR1 SQVTM and CDR2 ANQGSEA. As DNA, the CDR3 is TGCAGCGTTGCTGTGTCGGGGGGGAATTATGGCTACACCTTC. It encodes CSVAVSGGNYGYTF.

The rearrangement uses TRBV9 and TRBJ2-5, with 12 bases aligning to TRBD2. The germline V gene encodes CDR1 SGDLS and CDR2 YYNGEE. This CDR3 region has 17 residues. J was trimmed by 1 base and V by 4 bases; bases with no gene match: 8. The CDR3 DNA is TGTGCCAGCAGCCCTAGAGGACTAGCGGGACCCCAAGAGACCCAGTACTTC. It translates to CASSPRGLAGPQETQYF.

The chain employs TRBV29-1 and TRBJ2-1; D is undetermined. The V gene's germline CDR1 is SQVTM and CDR2 ANQGSEA. CDR3 length equals 10 residues. V was cut by 7 bases and J by 9 bases, with 10 bases left in between. DNA for the CDR3: TGCAGCGCCCTGATCAGTGAGCAGTTCTTC. Its protein product is CSALISEQFF.

J is TRBJ1-4 and V is TRBV5-1, with D possibly being TRBD1 (6 bases). Germline V gene data show CDR1 as SGHRS and CDR2 as YFSETQ. V was cut by 0 bases and J by 7 bases, with 13 bases left in between. The CDR3 loop spans 15 amino acids. The CDR3, as DNA: TGCGCCAGCAGCTTGGGAACAGGGAGGGGTGAAAAACTGTTTTTT. Translation: CASSLGTGRGEKLFF.